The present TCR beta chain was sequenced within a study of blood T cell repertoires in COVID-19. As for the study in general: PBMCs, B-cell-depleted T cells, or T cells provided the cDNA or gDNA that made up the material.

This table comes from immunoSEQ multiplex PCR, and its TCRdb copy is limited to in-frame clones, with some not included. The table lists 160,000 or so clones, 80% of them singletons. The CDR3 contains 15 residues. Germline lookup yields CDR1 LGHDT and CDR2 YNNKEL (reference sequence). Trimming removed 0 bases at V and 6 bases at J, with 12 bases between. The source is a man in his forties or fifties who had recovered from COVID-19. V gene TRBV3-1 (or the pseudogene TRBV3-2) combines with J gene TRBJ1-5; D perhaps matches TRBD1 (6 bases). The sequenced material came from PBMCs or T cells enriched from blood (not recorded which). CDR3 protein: CASSQDRGTGQPQHF. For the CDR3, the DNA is TGTGCCAGCAGCCAAGATAGGGGGACGGGTCAGCCCCAGCATTTT.